The next 10 T cell receptor beta chains were all read from a single sample in a study of blood T cell repertoires in COVID-19. The assay was immunoSEQ multiplex PCR, and TCRdb's table has in-frame clones only and misses some. The sample includes about 36,000 clones, 60% to 85% of them seen just once. Sequenced sample: peripheral blood. These receptors all come from a man aged 55 to 70 with active COVID-19.

The chain recombines TRBV2 with TRBJ1-1, with D possibly matching TRBD1 (6 bases). This CDR3 region has 13 residues. Germline V gives CDR1 SNHLY, CDR2 FYNNEI. Trimming took 5 bases from V and 3 from J, leaving 10 bases between them. CDR3: CASSRGFDTEAFF. DNA of the CDR3: TGTGCCAGCAGTAGGGGGTTTGACACTGAAGCTTTCTTT.

This clone is a singleton in its sample. The J gene is TRBJ2-1, the V gene TRBV7-2; D is possibly TRBD2 (6 bases). V shed 2 bases and J shed 10 bases, with 12 bases lying between them. Germline V gives CDR1 SGHTA, CDR2 FQGNSA. This CDR3 has 13 amino acids. The CDR3 DNA follows: TGTGCCAGCAGCTTACCCACGGCGGGGGAGCAGTTCTTC. Its translation is CASSLPTAGEQFF.

The chain joins TRBV18 to TRBJ2-1; possible D gene TRBD1, 6 bases. The CDR3 extends over 13 amino acids. V was shortened by 2 bases and J by 9 bases, with 11 bases between the two germline ends. The V gene's germline CDR1 is KGHSH and CDR2 LQKENI. The CDR3 DNA follows: TGTGCCAGCTCACCATTGGGGGCTGCTGAGCAGTTCTTC. This codes for CASSPLGAAEQFF. The variable domain in full, with the rest retrieved from reference TRBV18 and TRBJ2-1, is NAGVMQNPRHLVRRRGQEARLRCSPMKGHSHVYWYRQLPEEGLKFMVYLQKENIIDESGMPKERFSAEFPKEGPSILRIQQVVRGDSAAYFCASSPLGAAEQFFGPGTRLTVL.

The chain links TRBV27 to TRBJ1-2; D is uncertain. This CDR3 region has 17 residues. The germline V gene has CDR1 MNHEY and CDR2 SMNVEV (reference sequence). V gave up 6 bases and J gave up 6 bases, with 26 bases separating them. The CDR3 coding sequence is TGTGCCAGCAGCTCCCGATTCCTGGGCAGTCAATGGGATGGCTACACCTTC. It is translated as CASSSRFLGSQWDGYTF.

This clone occurred once. The rearrangement links TRBV19 to TRBJ2-5, with D unclear. Germline loops: CDR1 LNHDA, CDR2 SQIVND (reference sequence). V lost 5 bases to trimming and J lost 8 bases, with 9 bases between them. The CDR3 loop spans 11 amino acids. The CDR3: CASSGEVTQYF. DNA of the CDR3: TGTGCCAGTAGTGGCGAGGTCACCCAGTACTTC.

The chain recombines TRBV27 with TRBJ2-2, with a tentative D call TRBD2 (7 bases). CDR1 and CDR2 (germline): MNHEY, SMNVEV (reference sequence). V lost 3 bases, J lost 2 bases, and 25 bases lay in between. The CDR3 runs to 20 residues. CDR3 protein: CASSLKTKREGVINTGELFF. The DNA for the CDR3 is TGTGCCAGCAGTTTGAAAACCAAGAGGGAGGGGGTCATAAACACCGGGGAGCTGTTTTTT.

This chain joins TRBV19 and TRBJ1-2; a possible D gene is TRBD1 (6 bases). Germline V gene sequence: CDR1 LNHDA, CDR2 SQIVND (reference sequence). Trimming pared 6 bases from V and 2 bases from J, leaving 16 bases between. The CDR3 has 15 residues. The CDR3 reads CASRVPGHLNYGYTF. The CDR3 DNA is TGTGCCAGTAGGGTCCCGGGACATCTGAACTATGGCTACACCTTC. The variable domain in full, with the rest retrieved from reference TRBV19 and TRBJ1-2, is DGGITQSPKYLFRKEGQNVTLSCEQNLNHDAMYWYRQDPGQGLRLIYYSQIVNDFQKGDIAEGYSVSREKKESFPLTVTSAQKNPTAFYLCASRVPGHLNYGYTFGSGTRLTVV.

The chain carries TRBV6-6 and TRBJ2-3; D remains unclear. The CDR3 length is 17 residues. V lost 5 bases and J 6 bases, leaving 24 bases between the germline ends. In germline, CDR1 is MNHNY, CDR2 SVGAGI (reference sequence). CDR3 region: CASSPPASRMRPDTQYF. CDR3 nucleotides: TGTGCCAGCAGTCCACCCGCCTCTAGGATGAGGCCGGATACGCAGTATTTT.

This chain uses TRBV3-1 (or the pseudogene TRBV3-2) with TRBJ1-3; tentative D call: TRBD1 (6 bases). The CDR3 sequence is 15 residues long. Germline V CDR1 and CDR2: LGHDT, YNNKEL (reference sequence). The germline V and J ends were trimmed by 5 bases and 0 bases, with 11 bases remaining between them. The CDR3 nucleotides read TGTGCCAGCAGCTCCGGACAGCACTCTGGAAACACCATATATTTT. It specifies CASSSGQHSGNTIYF.

The chain links TRBV7-8 to TRBJ2-7; 9 bases are a match to TRBD2. The CDR3 is 15 residues long. Germline V gene data show CDR1 as SGHVS and CDR2 as FQNEAQ. The V segment lost 5 bases and the J segment 6 bases; nucleotides outside the gene matches: 11. CDR3 protein: CASSLAGGLTGEQYF. In DNA, the CDR3 is TGTGCCAGCAGCCTGGCGGGGGGGCTTACCGGCGAGCAGTACTTC.